These T cell receptor beta chains were read from a single sample in a study of identifying expanded T cells in peripheral blood. Assay: immunoSEQ multiplex PCR; the TCRdb copy retains only in-frame clones and omits some. The sample gives around 82,000 clones, over 80% of which show up once; 20% is in the top ten. The sequencing input was blood. Receptors were obtained from a person between 18 and 75 years old in good health. Both conserved end residues are part of each CDR3. The order of the fields is CDR3 protein, V gene, D gene, J gene. D genes are given only for firm matches.

CDR3aa: CASSGRGGGYGYTF
v_gene: TRBV9
d_gene: .
j_gene: TRBJ1-2

CDR3aa: CASSYDRYSGYTF
v_gene: TRBV6-5
d_gene: .
j_gene: TRBJ1-2

CDR3aa: CASSPNMGTEAFF
v_gene: TRBV18
d_gene: .
j_gene: TRBJ1-1

CDR3aa: CASSQDAGYEQYF
v_gene: TRBV4-1
d_gene: .
j_gene: TRBJ2-7

CDR3aa: CASSLGLAGGIPHEQFF
v_gene: TRBV5-1
d_gene: TRBD2
j_gene: TRBJ2-1

CDR3aa: CASSRTGSNQPQHF
v_gene: TRBV14
d_gene: TRBD1
j_gene: TRBJ1-5

CDR3aa: CASSLPEGAGGFSEQYF
v_gene: TRBV28
d_gene: TRBD2
j_gene: TRBJ2-7

CDR3aa: CASLGQNYGYTF
v_gene: TRBV28
d_gene: .
j_gene: TRBJ1-2

CDR3aa: CASSYSGQGGYNEQFF
v_gene: TRBV6-8
d_gene: TRBD1
j_gene: TRBJ2-1

CDR3aa: CASSPRVLAGGPGQETQYF
v_gene: TRBV7-2
d_gene: TRBD2
j_gene: TRBJ2-5

CDR3aa: CSAEGTQSTDTQYF
v_gene: TRBV29-1
d_gene: .
j_gene: TRBJ2-3

CDR3aa: CASSQDRPSGATGNIQYF
v_gene: TRBV4-3
d_gene: TRBD2
j_gene: TRBJ2-4

CDR3aa: CASSSGQTSSGNTIYF
v_gene: TRBV5-1
d_gene: TRBD1
j_gene: TRBJ1-3

CDR3aa: CASSQAPQGVNYGYTF
v_gene: TRBV28
d_gene: TRBD1
j_gene: TRBJ1-2

CDR3aa: CASSPNGLSEQFF
v_gene: TRBV7-6
d_gene: .
j_gene: TRBJ2-1

CDR3aa: CASSPQMGKMNTEAFF
v_gene: TRBV28
d_gene: .
j_gene: TRBJ1-1

CDR3aa: CASRRFSDGYTF
v_gene: TRBV6-5
d_gene: .
j_gene: TRBJ1-2

CDR3aa: CASSFQGRGTEAFF
v_gene: TRBV5-8
d_gene: .
j_gene: TRBJ1-1

CDR3aa: CASSFTGTGVAGYTF
v_gene: TRBV28
d_gene: TRBD1
j_gene: TRBJ1-2

CDR3aa: CASSIGNGYNQPQHF
v_gene: TRBV19
d_gene: .
j_gene: TRBJ1-5

CDR3aa: CASSRIGGNTEAFF
v_gene: TRBV11-2
d_gene: .
j_gene: TRBJ1-1

CDR3aa: CASSLELGLAGLEEQYF
v_gene: TRBV11-2
d_gene: TRBD2
j_gene: TRBJ2-7

CDR3aa: CASSLGTGDGNQPQHF
v_gene: TRBV5-6
d_gene: TRBD1
j_gene: TRBJ1-5

CDR3aa: CASRKTGNEGYTF
v_gene: TRBV7-9
d_gene: .
j_gene: TRBJ1-2

CDR3aa: CASSETTSTDTQYF
v_gene: TRBV10-2
d_gene: .
j_gene: TRBJ2-3

CDR3aa: CASSLWNGREGRGYTF
v_gene: TRBV5-1
d_gene: .
j_gene: TRBJ1-2

CDR3aa: CASSPGVQTGELFF
v_gene: TRBV25-1
d_gene: .
j_gene: TRBJ2-2

CDR3aa: CASRDTKASGSYEQYF
v_gene: TRBV6-6
d_gene: TRBD2
j_gene: TRBJ2-7